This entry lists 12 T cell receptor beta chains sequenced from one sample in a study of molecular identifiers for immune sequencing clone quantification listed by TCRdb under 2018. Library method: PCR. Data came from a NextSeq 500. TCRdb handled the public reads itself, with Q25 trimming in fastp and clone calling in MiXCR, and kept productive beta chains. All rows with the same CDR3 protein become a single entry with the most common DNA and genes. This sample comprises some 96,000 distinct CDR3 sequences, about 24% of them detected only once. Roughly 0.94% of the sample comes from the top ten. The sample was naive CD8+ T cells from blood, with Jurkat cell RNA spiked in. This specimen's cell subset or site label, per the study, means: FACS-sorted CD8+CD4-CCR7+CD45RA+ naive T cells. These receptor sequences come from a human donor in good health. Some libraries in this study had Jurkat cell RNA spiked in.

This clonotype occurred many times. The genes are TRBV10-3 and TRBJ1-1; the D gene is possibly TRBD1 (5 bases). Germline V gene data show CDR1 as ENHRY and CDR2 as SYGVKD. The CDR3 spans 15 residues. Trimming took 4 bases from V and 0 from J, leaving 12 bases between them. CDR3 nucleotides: TGTGCCATCAGTGGGAGAATGGGGGTGAACACTGAAGCTTTCTTT. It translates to CAISGRMGVNTEAFF.

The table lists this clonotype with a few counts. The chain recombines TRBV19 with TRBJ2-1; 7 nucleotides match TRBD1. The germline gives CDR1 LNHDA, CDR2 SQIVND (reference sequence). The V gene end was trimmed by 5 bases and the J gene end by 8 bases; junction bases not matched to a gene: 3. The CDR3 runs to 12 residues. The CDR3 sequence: CASSLGGHEQFF. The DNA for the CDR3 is TGTGCCAGTAGTCTAGGGGGCCATGAGCAGTTCTTC.

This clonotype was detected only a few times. The CDR3 protein is CASSLLAGGLLDNEQFF. CDR3 sequence (DNA): TGTGCCAGCAGCTTACTAGCGGGAGGGCTATTAGACAATGAGCAGTTCTTC. V usage is TRBV6-6 and J usage is TRBJ2-1; 13 nucleotides line up with TRBD2. Trimming cost V 6 bases and J 5 bases; bases outside gene matches: 10. The CDR3 length is 17 residues. Per germline, CDR1 MNHNY and CDR2 SVGAGI (reference sequence).

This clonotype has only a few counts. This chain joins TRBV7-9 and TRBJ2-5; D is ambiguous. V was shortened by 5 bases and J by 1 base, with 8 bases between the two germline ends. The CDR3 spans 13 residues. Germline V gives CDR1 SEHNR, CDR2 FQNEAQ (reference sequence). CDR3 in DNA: TGTGCCAGCAGCCCGGGCCTCCAAGAGACCCAGTACTTC. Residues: CASSPGLQETQYF.

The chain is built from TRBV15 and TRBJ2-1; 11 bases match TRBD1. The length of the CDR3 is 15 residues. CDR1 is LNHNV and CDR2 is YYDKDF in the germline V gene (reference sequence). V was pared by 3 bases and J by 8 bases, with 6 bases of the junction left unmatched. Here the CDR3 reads CATSRGQGGSYEQFF. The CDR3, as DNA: TGTGCCACCAGCAGGGGACAGGGGGGCAGCTATGAGCAGTTCTTC. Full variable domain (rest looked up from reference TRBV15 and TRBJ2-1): DAMVIQNPRYQVTQFGKPVTLSCSQTLNHNVMYWYQQKSSQAPKLLFHYYDKDFNNEADTPDNFQSRRPNTSFCFLDIRSPGLGDTAMYLCATSRGQGGSYEQFFGPGTRLTVL.

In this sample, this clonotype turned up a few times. CDR3 residues: CASSLWAPGEMNTEAFF. CDR3 in DNA: TGTGCCAGCAGCCTATGGGCCCCGGGCGAGATGAACACTGAAGCTTTCTTT. The chain carries TRBV11-2 and TRBJ1-1; D gene uncertain. Germline V gene sequence: CDR1 SGHAT, CDR2 FQNNGV. V lost 5 bases and J 0 bases, leaving 19 bases between the germline ends. The CDR3 contains 17 residues.

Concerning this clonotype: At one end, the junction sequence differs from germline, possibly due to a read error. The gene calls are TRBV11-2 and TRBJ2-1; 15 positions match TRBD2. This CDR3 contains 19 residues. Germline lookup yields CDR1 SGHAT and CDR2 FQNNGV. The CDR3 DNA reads TGTGCCAGCAGCTTCCCGGGACTAGCGGGGGGCAGCTCCTACAATAAGCAGTTCTTC. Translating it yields CASSFPGLAGGSSYNKQFF.

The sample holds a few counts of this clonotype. The CDR3 reads CASSQENSGAYNEQFF. DNA of the CDR3: TGCGCCAGCAGCCAAGAAAATAGCGGAGCTTACAATGAGCAGTTCTTC. This chain joins TRBV4-3 and TRBJ2-1; maybe TRBD2 (6 bases). There are 16 residues in the CDR3. The germline V gene encodes CDR1 LGHNA and CDR2 YSLEER. The V end lost 0 bases, the J end lost 4 bases, and 13 bases lay between the germline ends.

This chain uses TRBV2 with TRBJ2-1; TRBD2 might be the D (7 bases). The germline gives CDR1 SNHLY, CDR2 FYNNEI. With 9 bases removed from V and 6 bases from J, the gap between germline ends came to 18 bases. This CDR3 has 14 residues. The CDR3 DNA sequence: TGTGCCAGGGGGATGGGGGCTAGCGGCAATGAGCAGTTCTTC. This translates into CARGMGASGNEQFF.

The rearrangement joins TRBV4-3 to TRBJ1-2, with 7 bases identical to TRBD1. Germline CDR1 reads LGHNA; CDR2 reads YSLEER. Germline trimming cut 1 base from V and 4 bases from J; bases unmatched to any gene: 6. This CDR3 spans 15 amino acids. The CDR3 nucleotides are TGCGCCAGCAGCCAAGGCAAAACAGGGGCCTATGGCTACACCTTC. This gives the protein CASSQGKTGAYGYTF.

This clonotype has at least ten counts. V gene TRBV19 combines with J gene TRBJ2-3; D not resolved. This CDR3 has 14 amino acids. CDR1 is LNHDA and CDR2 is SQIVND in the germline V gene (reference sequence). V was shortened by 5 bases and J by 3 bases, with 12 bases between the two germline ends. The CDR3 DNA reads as TGTGCCAGTAGTCCCCGTTGGGGTACAGATACGCAGTATTTT. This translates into CASSPRWGTDTQYF.

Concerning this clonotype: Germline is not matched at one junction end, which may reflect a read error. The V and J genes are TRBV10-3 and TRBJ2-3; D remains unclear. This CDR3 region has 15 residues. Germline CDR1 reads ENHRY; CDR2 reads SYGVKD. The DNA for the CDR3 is TGTGCCATCAGTGAGTCGCGTGGGCTCGCAGATAGGCAGTATTTT. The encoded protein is CAISESRGLADRQYF.